This is a list of T cell receptor beta chains from one sample in a study of graft-versus-host responses after intestinal transplantation. Assay used: immunoSEQ multiplex PCR; TCRdb lists only in-frame clones, some missing. Of 20,000 to 30,000 clones detected, 70% to 90% appear once; the ten largest clones hold 0.96%. The specimen comprised PBMCs, sampled around 440 days after intestinal transplant. All receptors derive from a human patient who received an intestinal transplant, so some T cells may come from the graft donor. Both conserved end residues are trimmed from each CDR3.

TRBJ2-1	TRBV2	ASSFTSGGYNEQF
TRBJ2-7	TRBV6-1	ASSEDYRGYEQY
TRBJ2-4	TRBV14	ASSQAAGSFKNIQY
TRBJ1-4	TRBV2	ASSEPEQNEKLF
TRBJ2-7	TRBV6-6	ASSRLGKLYEQY
TRBJ1-5	TRBV28	ASRGTGNQPQH
TRBJ1-2	TRBV7-9	ASSRNPVSDYGYT
TRBJ2-7	TRBV5-6	ASSFIQEQY
TRBJ1-4	TRBV30	AWSVPDGPNEKLF
TRBJ2-3	TRBV30	ALGLAGGVDTQY
TRBJ2-7	TRBV29-1	SVARGLAGDEQY
TRBJ1-5	TRBV7-9	ASSQGEWNQPQH
TRBJ1-2	TRBV5-6	ASSLNRDRPSNYGYT
TRBJ2-7	TRBV7-9	ASSRSGRYEQY
TRBJ1-5	TRBV5-8	ASSSYRGGQPQH
TRBJ1-2	TRBV6-5	ASSYSVEAFYGYT
TRBJ2-1	TRBV11-2	ASSFELAGGEQF
TRBJ1-1	TRBV10-3	AISELDVAMNTEAF
TRBJ2-2	TRBV6-5	ASSFGLAGPRELF
TRBJ2-7	TRBV6-5	ASNPPGGNYEQY
TRBJ2-3	TRBV25-1	ASSESGGWAPGGSQY
TRBJ2-5	TRBV12-5	ASGPGTSDRETQY
NA	TRBV6-1	ASSGLAGPYEQY
TRBJ2-1	TRBV7-3	ASSGGRTNNEQF
TRBJ1-5	TRBV27	ASSWTGGQPQH
TRBJ2-5	TRBV18	ASSRHRQETQY
TRBJ1-4	TRBV28	ASSLRREKLF
TRBJ2-7	TRBV5-1	ASSLGLAGSYEQY
TRBJ2-2	TRBV7-9	ASSLGTGTPYTGELF
TRBJ2-7	TRBV6-1	ASSVVRNYEQY
TRBJ2-3	TRBV11-3	ASSLAGAVDTQY
TRBJ2-2	TRBV2	ASSVEGAAGELF
TRBJ2-1	TRBV10-1	ASSMGTGNNEQF
TRBJ2-1	TRBV19	ASRPGGYNNEQF
TRBJ2-2	TRBV5-1	ASSLATRGSGELF
TRBJ2-5	TRBV19	ASSGAGLAGGETQY
TRBJ2-1	TRBV6-4	ASSVSTSGRSYNEQF
TRBJ1-4	TRBV2	ASSEARGGGREKLF
TRBJ1-2	TRBV6-1	ASIATGVYGYT
TRBJ2-2	TRBV4-1	ASSLQGIGELF
TRBJ1-6	TRBV27	ASSWTGVAYNSPLH
TRBJ1-6	TRBV28	ASSLAGTGDSPLH
TRBJ2-3	TRBV9	ASSVKLGIPTDTQY
TRBJ2-1	TRBV4-1	ASSQGKARSSYNEQF
TRBJ2-5	TRBV4-1	ASSQTRGPQETQY
TRBJ2-2	TRBV15	ATSSHRGFTGELF
TRBJ2-1	TRBV5-5	ASSPPLAGVYNEQF